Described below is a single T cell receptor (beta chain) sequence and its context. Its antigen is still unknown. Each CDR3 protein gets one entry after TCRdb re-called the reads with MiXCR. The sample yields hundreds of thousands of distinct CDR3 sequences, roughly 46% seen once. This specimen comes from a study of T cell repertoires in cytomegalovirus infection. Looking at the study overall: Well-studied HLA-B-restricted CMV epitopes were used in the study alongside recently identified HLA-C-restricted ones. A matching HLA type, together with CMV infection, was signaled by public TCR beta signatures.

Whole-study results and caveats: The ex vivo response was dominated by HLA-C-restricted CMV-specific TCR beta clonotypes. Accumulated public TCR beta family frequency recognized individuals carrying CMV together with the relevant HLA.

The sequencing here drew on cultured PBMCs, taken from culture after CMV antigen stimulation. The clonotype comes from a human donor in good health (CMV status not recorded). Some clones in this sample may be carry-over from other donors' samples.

The DNA for the CDR3 is TGTGCCAGCAGTACCGGGATCCCAGGCCCTTACGAGCAGTACTTC. Amino acids: CASSTGIPGPYEQYF. The chain employs TRBV28 and TRBJ2-7; possibly TRBD2 for D (5 bases). From germline, CDR1 is MDHEN and CDR2 SYDVKM. The V gene lost 5 bases and the J gene lost 4 bases, with 18 bases spanning the gap. CDR3 size: 15 residues.